The text below deals with one T cell receptor (beta chain). What it binds is unknown. The data originate from a study of cytomegalovirus exposure and HLA in healthy donors. Study-wide context: As released early, the data held about 85 million unique TCRs from HLA-typed donors.

General study points: Roughly uniform sequencing depth across donors was assumed, possibly incorrectly.

V shed 4 bases, J shed 8 bases, and the junction held 5 bases outside the gene matches. CDR3 size: 15 residues. Germline V gene sequence: CDR1 MGHRA, CDR2 YSYEKL. PCR amplification relied on 60 Vbeta primers (plus 13 Jbeta primers). Method: immunoSEQ multiplex PCR; TCRdb's copy keeps in-frame clones and lacks some. This table holds over 150,000 clones, 70% to 80% found once. The clonotype was recovered from a male donor in good health and CMV-seronegative. Sequencing was performed on PBMCs. The rearrangement uses TRBV4-1 and TRBJ2-1; 13 bases map to TRBD2. CDR3 DNA sequence: TGCGCCAGCAGCCTCACTAGCGGGGGGGCGGATGAGCAGTTCTTC. It specifies CASSLTSGGADEQFF.